A selection of T cell receptor beta chains follows, all from one sample in a study of T-cell memory formation after mild COVID-19. Via MiXCR, TCRdb re-called the 5' RACE reads, giving one row per CDR3 protein. Of fewer than 150,000 distinct CDR3 sequences in the sample, 14% were seen once. Sequencing was carried out using PBMCs or a T cell subset sorted from them (not recorded which). These receptor sequences come from an adult woman who had mild COVID-19 (a few samples of this study predate the infection). Cell type and time point are not known. Both conserved end residues are part of each CDR3. Each record gives: V gene, D gene, J gene, CDR3 protein. The D gene is left open where the match is weak.

V: TRBV5-1
D: -
J: TRBJ2-1
CDR3: CASSLGQGGNEQFF

V: TRBV7-9
D: TRBD1
J: TRBJ1-1
CDR3: CASSLRGTALSNTEAFF

V: TRBV11-2
D: -
J: TRBJ2-2
CDR3: CASSFGGGELFF

V: TRBV12-3/TRBV12-4
D: -
J: TRBJ2-2
CDR3: CASSLASGWRRNTGELFF

V: TRBV24-1
D: -
J: TRBJ2-1
CDR3: CATSGASDYNEQFF

V: TRBV6-5
D: -
J: TRBJ2-3
CDR3: CASSFSRESSTDTQYF

V: TRBV20-1
D: TRBD2
J: TRBJ2-1
CDR3: CSARDPPSGADEQFF

V: TRBV3-1
D: -
J: TRBJ1-2
CDR3: CASSPGGFGYTF

V: TRBV5-1
D: -
J: TRBJ2-7
CDR3: CASSLEPARSYEQYF

V: TRBV6-4
D: -
J: TRBJ2-1
CDR3: CASSEEGGAYNEQFF

V: TRBV7-6
D: TRBD2
J: TRBJ2-1
CDR3: CASSPYGSSGPYNEQFF

V: TRBV4-3
D: TRBD2
J: TRBJ2-1
CDR3: CASRKTSGRGGEQFF

V: TRBV19
D: -
J: TRBJ2-1
CDR3: CASSIDMAGLRKINEQFF

V: TRBV10-3
D: -
J: TRBJ2-5
CDR3: CAISGEPQETQYF

V: TRBV7-9
D: -
J: TRBJ1-5
CDR3: CASSSPDTGLNQPQHF

V: TRBV4-3
D: TRBD2
J: TRBJ2-1
CDR3: CASSRQTSGSSWDNEQFF

V: TRBV5-1
D: TRBD2
J: TRBJ2-5
CDR3: CASSLPSGGVLETQYF

V: TRBV20-1
D: TRBD2
J: TRBJ2-3
CDR3: CSARPFSGSKDTQYF

V: TRBV10-3
D: TRBD1
J: TRBJ1-1
CDR3: CAISELGQGTNTEAFF